This T cell receptor (beta chain) was captured by sequencing in a study of T cells in Graves' hyperthyroidism and ophthalmopathy. Findings and caveats of the study: Before onset, by a median of around 6.4 months, the model predicted ophthalmopathy.

Diagnoses rested on clinical symptoms, serum thyroxine and TRAb, thyroid ultrasound and orbital computed tomography. PBMCs were derived from more than 8 ml fresh peripheral blood. From RNA transcripts, TCR beta CDR3 regions were amplified. The TCR CDR3 first-round RT-PCR relied on the HTBI primer set. TCRdb fed the multiplex PCR reads into MiXCR, producing one record per CDR3 protein. This table has 600,000 to 800,000 distinct CDR3 sequences, over 35% appearing once. The table lists this clonotype with many counts. Its antigen is not known. This CDR3 is built from 14 residues. V trimming: 6 bases; J trimming: 4 bases; junction bases outside the gene matches: 8. Per germline, CDR1 DFQATT and CDR2 SNEGSKA (reference sequence).

The genes are TRBV20-1 and TRBJ2-7; 11 bases align to TRBD2. Sequencing input: blood. The sequence came from a middle-aged woman with Graves' hyperthyroidism. CDR3 sequence: CSASGVAGGYEQYF. DNA for the CDR3: TGCAGTGCCTCGGGAGTAGCGGGAGGGTACGAGCAGTACTTC.